The clone carrying this T cell receptor (beta chain) was recorded many times. The target antigen is unknown. The sample comes from a study of HIV-infected children after antiretroviral therapy interruption. Whole-study context: Recorded EBV and CMV exposure existed for most children. Findings and caveats of the study: Naive CD4+ CDR3 sharing between time points fell after interruption began.

Unique molecular identifiers were included in an RNA-based 3' RACE TCR library. TCRdb re-called the 3' RACE reads through MiXCR, storing one row per CDR3 protein. The sample lists about 15,000 distinct CDR3 sequences, nearly 3.5% occurring once. Treatment of the sample: PENTA 11 planned treatment interruption arm or continuous ART arm. Germline lookup yields CDR1 LNHNV and CDR2 YYDKDF (reference sequence). Trimming took 0 bases from V and 9 from J, leaving 6 bases between them. The CDR3 is 12 amino acids. The sequence derives from a child aged 2 to 17 with HIV. The sample was CD45RA+ CD4+ T cells from PBMCs, taken from a donor given antiretroviral therapy, either interrupted or continuous. The subset denotes: naive CD4+ CD45RA+ CD45RO- T cells. The chain uses TRBV15 and TRBJ2-1; D is unresolved. The CDR3 DNA follows: TGTGCCACCAGCAGAGATAACGGTGAGCAGTTCTTC. Its translation is CATSRDNGEQFF.